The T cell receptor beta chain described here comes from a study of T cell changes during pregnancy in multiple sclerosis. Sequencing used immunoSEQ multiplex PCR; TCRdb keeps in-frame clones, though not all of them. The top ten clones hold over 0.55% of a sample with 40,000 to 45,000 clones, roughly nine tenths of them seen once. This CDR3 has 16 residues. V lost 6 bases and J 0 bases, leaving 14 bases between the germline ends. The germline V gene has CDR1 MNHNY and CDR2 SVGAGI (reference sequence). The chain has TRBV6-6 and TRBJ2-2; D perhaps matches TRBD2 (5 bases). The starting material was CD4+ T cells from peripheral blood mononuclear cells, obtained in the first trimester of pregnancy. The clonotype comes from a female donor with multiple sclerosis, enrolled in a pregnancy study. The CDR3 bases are TGTGCCAGCAGCAGCCGGACTGGTACGAACACCGGGGAGCTGTTTTTT. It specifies CASSSRTGTNTGELFF.